A selection of T cell receptor beta chains follows, all from one sample in a study of cytomegalovirus exposure and HLA in healthy donors. This table comes from immunoSEQ multiplex PCR, and its TCRdb copy is limited to in-frame clones, with some not included. This sample has 110,000 to 150,000 clones, with over 70% found just once. Sequencing was carried out using PBMCs. The receptors shown here come from a male donor in good health and CMV-seronegative. CDR3s include the opening cysteine and the closing phenylalanine or tryptophan. The order of the fields is V gene, J gene, clone size, D gene, CDR3 protein, CDR3 DNA. The D gene is left open where the match is weak. Expanded clones get a size class; other rows say once, few or many, or leave the size out.

v_gene: TRBV7-2
j_gene: TRBJ2-3
abundance: -
d_gene: -
CDR3aa: CASSFNSFPDTQYF
CDR3nt: TGTGCCAGCAGCTTTAACTCATTTCCCGATACGCAGTATTTT

v_gene: TRBV28
j_gene: TRBJ2-7
abundance: -
d_gene: TRBD2
CDR3aa: CASGPQRGAYEQYF
CDR3nt: TGTGCCAGCGGGCCCCAGCGGGGGGCCTACGAGCAGTACTTC

v_gene: TRBV7-3
j_gene: TRBJ2-6
abundance: -
d_gene: TRBD1
CDR3aa: CASTSRGPGANVLTF
CDR3nt: TGTGCCAGCACCTCCAGGGGGCCCGGGGCCAACGTCCTGACTTTC

v_gene: TRBV19
j_gene: TRBJ2-5
abundance: -
d_gene: TRBD2
CDR3aa: CASGGLAGGQETQYF
CDR3nt: TGTGCCAGTGGGGGACTAGCGGGGGGCCAAGAGACCCAGTACTTC

v_gene: TRBV2
j_gene: TRBJ1-5
abundance: -
d_gene: -
CDR3aa: CASSLQLQGNQPQHF
CDR3nt: TGTGCCAGCAGTCTTCAACTTCAGGGAAATCAGCCCCAGCATTTT

v_gene: TRBV10-3
j_gene: TRBJ1-2
abundance: -
d_gene: -
CDR3aa: CAISEAESYGYTF
CDR3nt: TGTGCCATCAGTGAGGCAGAATCTTATGGCTACACCTTC

v_gene: TRBV5-1
j_gene: TRBJ1-2
abundance: once
d_gene: TRBD1
CDR3aa: CASRRDRNDGYTF
CDR3nt: TGCGCCAGCAGGCGGGACAGGAACGATGGCTACACCTTC

v_gene: TRBV19
j_gene: TRBJ1-5
abundance: once
d_gene: -
CDR3aa: CASTYSGTSGLLNQPQHF
CDR3nt: TGTGCCAGTACCTACTCCGGGACATCGGGCCTCCTAAATCAGCCCCAGCATTTT

v_gene: TRBV4-1
j_gene: TRBJ1-3
abundance: -
d_gene: -
CDR3aa: CASSQDRGSGNTIYF
CDR3nt: TGCGCCAGCAGCCAAGACAGGGGTTCTGGAAACACCATATATTTT

v_gene: TRBV7-7
j_gene: TRBJ2-1
abundance: once
d_gene: -
CDR3aa: CASSPFSSPYNEQFF
CDR3nt: TGTGCTAGCAGCCCGTTTTCTAGTCCTTACAATGAGCAGTTCTTC

v_gene: TRBV6-6
j_gene: TRBJ1-1
abundance: -
d_gene: -
CDR3aa: CASSQHWGRTPEAFF
CDR3nt: TGTGCCAGCAGCCAGCACTGGGGCCGGACCCCTGAAGCTTTCTTT

v_gene: TRBV7-6
j_gene: TRBJ1-5
abundance: -
d_gene: -
CDR3aa: CASSRGGPDQPQHF
CDR3nt: TGTGCCAGCAGCAGGGGGGGGCCCGATCAGCCCCAGCATTTT

v_gene: TRBV5-4
j_gene: TRBJ1-1
abundance: -
d_gene: -
CDR3aa: CASRKSFTNTEAFF
CDR3nt: TGTGCCAGCAGAAAGAGTTTTACGAACACTGAAGCTTTCTTT

v_gene: TRBV7-8
j_gene: TRBJ2-7
abundance: -
d_gene: -
CDR3aa: CASSLGWQGRYEQYF
CDR3nt: TGTGCCAGCAGCTTAGGTTGGCAGGGAAGATACGAGCAGTACTTC

v_gene: TRBV7-2
j_gene: TRBJ1-2
abundance: -
d_gene: -
CDR3aa: CASSPIGWEYGYTF
CDR3nt: TGTGCCAGCAGCCCGATAGGGTGGGAGTATGGCTACACCTTC

v_gene: TRBV4-3
j_gene: TRBJ2-3
abundance: -
d_gene: TRBD2
CDR3aa: CASSHGTTITDTQYF
CDR3nt: TGCGCCAGCAGCCACGGGACTACCATAACAGATACGCAGTATTTT

v_gene: TRBV5-1
j_gene: TRBJ2-7
abundance: -
d_gene: -
CDR3aa: CASFRGANPTGEQYF
CDR3nt: TGCGCCAGCTTCCGGGGGGCCAACCCTACCGGGGAGCAGTACTTC

v_gene: TRBV9
j_gene: TRBJ2-7
abundance: -
d_gene: TRBD1
CDR3aa: CASSWSDRAYEQYF
CDR3nt: TGTGCCAGCTCCTGGTCGGACAGGGCCTACGAGCAGTACTTC

v_gene: TRBV6-1
j_gene: TRBJ1-1
abundance: -
d_gene: TRBD1
CDR3aa: CASRDRGQGEAFF
CDR3nt: TGTGCCAGCAGGGACAGGGGGCAGGGTGAAGCTTTCTTT

v_gene: TRBV4-2
j_gene: TRBJ2-7
abundance: -
d_gene: TRBD1
CDR3aa: CASSQGGQGTYEQYF
CDR3nt: TGTGCCAGCAGCCAGGGGGGACAGGGGACCTACGAGCAGTACTTC

v_gene: TRBV2
j_gene: TRBJ1-5
abundance: once
d_gene: TRBD1
CDR3aa: CASTLKDREGQPQHF
CDR3nt: TGTGCCAGCACCCTTAAGGACAGGGAAGGTCAGCCCCAGCATTTT

v_gene: TRBV6-4
j_gene: TRBJ1-5
abundance: once
d_gene: -
CDR3aa: CASRDRGPNQPQHF
CDR3nt: TGTGCCAGCAGAGACAGAGGCCCCAATCAGCCCCAGCATTTT

v_gene: TRBV19
j_gene: TRBJ1-1
abundance: once
d_gene: TRBD1
CDR3aa: CASRTQGGTTEAFF
CDR3nt: TGTGCCAGTAGAACCCAGGGGGGCACGACTGAAGCTTTCTTT

v_gene: TRBV5-1
j_gene: TRBJ1-2
abundance: few
d_gene: -
CDR3aa: CASSLDRVEYGYTF
CDR3nt: TGCGCCAGCAGCTTGGACAGGGTAGAGTATGGCTACACCTTC

v_gene: TRBV18
j_gene: TRBJ2-3
abundance: once
d_gene: -
CDR3aa: CASSLLDFPDTQYF
CDR3nt: TGTGCCAGCTCCCTACTAGATTTCCCAGATACGCAGTATTTT

v_gene: TRBV30
j_gene: TRBJ2-4
abundance: -
d_gene: TRBD2
CDR3aa: CAYRTSGASKNIQYF
CDR3nt: TGTGCCTATAGAACTAGCGGGGCTTCAAAAAACATTCAGTACTTC

v_gene: TRBV27
j_gene: TRBJ1-2
abundance: -
d_gene: -
CDR3aa: CASSPLGGIGGYTF
CDR3nt: TGTGCCAGCTCCCCCCTCGGAGGTATCGGAGGCTACACCTTC

v_gene: TRBV11-2
j_gene: TRBJ1-1
abundance: -
d_gene: TRBD1
CDR3aa: CASSLGGTGRAFF
CDR3nt: TGTGCCAGCAGCTTAGGGGGGACAGGGAGAGCTTTCTTT

v_gene: TRBV27
j_gene: TRBJ1-5
abundance: -
d_gene: TRBD1
CDR3aa: CASSPDRGNQPQHF
CDR3nt: TGTGCCAGCAGTCCGGACAGGGGCAATCAGCCCCAGCATTTT

v_gene: TRBV30
j_gene: TRBJ1-1
abundance: -
d_gene: -
CDR3aa: CAWSVALRRSEAFF
CDR3nt: TGTGCCTGGAGTGTAGCCCTCCGGCGGAGTGAAGCTTTCTTT

v_gene: TRBV6-5
j_gene: TRBJ2-5
abundance: -
d_gene: -
CDR3aa: CASSGEFYKETQYF
CDR3nt: TGTGCCAGCAGTGGAGAGTTCTATAAAGAGACCCAGTACTTC

v_gene: TRBV6-5
j_gene: TRBJ2-7
abundance: few
d_gene: TRBD1
CDR3aa: CASSYSGTGGYYEQYF
CDR3nt: TGTGCCAGCAGTTACTCGGGGACAGGGGGGTACTACGAGCAGTACTTC

v_gene: TRBV11-2
j_gene: TRBJ2-5
abundance: few
d_gene: -
CDR3aa: CASSFRQETQYF
CDR3nt: TGTGCCAGCAGCTTCCGGCAAGAGACCCAGTACTTC

v_gene: TRBV5-6
j_gene: TRBJ2-3
abundance: -
d_gene: -
CDR3aa: CASSFYSITDTQYF
CDR3nt: TGTGCCAGCAGCTTTTACAGCATCACAGATACGCAGTATTTT

v_gene: TRBV11-2
j_gene: TRBJ1-3
abundance: -
d_gene: -
CDR3aa: CASSFRGGSGNTIYF
CDR3nt: TGTGCCAGCAGCTTTAGGGGGGGCTCTGGAAACACCATATATTTT

v_gene: TRBV11-2
j_gene: TRBJ2-7
abundance: -
d_gene: TRBD1
CDR3aa: CASSLGQQVGRYEQYF
CDR3nt: TGTGCCAGCAGCTTGGGACAGCAGGTCGGGCGCTACGAGCAGTACTTC

v_gene: TRBV18
j_gene: TRBJ2-7
abundance: -
d_gene: TRBD1
CDR3aa: CASSPGQGGGEQYF
CDR3nt: TGTGCCAGCTCACCAGGACAGGGAGGTGGCGAGCAGTACTTC

v_gene: TRBV5-4
j_gene: TRBJ1-1
abundance: -
d_gene: -
CDR3aa: CASSSVAGRGTEAFF
CDR3nt: TGTGCCAGCAGCTCTGTCGCTGGAAGGGGTACTGAAGCTTTCTTT

v_gene: TRBV15
j_gene: TRBJ2-7
abundance: -
d_gene: TRBD1
CDR3aa: CATSRTGTASSYEQYF
CDR3nt: TGTGCCACCAGCAGAACCGGGACAGCAAGCTCCTACGAGCAGTACTTC

v_gene: TRBV5-4
j_gene: TRBJ2-3
abundance: -
d_gene: -
CDR3aa: CASSLKGEDTQYF
CDR3nt: TGTGCCAGCAGCTTGAAAGGGGAAGATACGCAGTATTTT